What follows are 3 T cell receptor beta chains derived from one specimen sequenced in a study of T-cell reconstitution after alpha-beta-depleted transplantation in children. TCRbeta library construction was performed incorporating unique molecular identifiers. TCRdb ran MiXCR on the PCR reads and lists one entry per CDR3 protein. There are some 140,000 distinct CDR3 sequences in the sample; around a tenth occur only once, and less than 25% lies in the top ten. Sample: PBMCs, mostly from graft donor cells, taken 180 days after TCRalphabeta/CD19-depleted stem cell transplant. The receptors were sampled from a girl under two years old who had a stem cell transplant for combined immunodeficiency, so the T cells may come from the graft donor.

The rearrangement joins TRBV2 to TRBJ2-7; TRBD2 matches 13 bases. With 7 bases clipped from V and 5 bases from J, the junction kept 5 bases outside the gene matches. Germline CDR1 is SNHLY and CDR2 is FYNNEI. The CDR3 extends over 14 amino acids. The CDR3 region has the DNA TGTGCCAGCATTGGACTAGCGGGAGTCGACGAGCAGTACTTC. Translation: CASIGLAGVDEQYF.

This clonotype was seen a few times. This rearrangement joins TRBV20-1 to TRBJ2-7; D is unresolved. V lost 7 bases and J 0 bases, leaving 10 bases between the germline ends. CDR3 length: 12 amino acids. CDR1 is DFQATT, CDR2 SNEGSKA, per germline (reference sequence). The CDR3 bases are TGCAGTGGGGAAAAGAGCTCCTACGAGCAGTACTTC. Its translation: CSGEKSSYEQYF.

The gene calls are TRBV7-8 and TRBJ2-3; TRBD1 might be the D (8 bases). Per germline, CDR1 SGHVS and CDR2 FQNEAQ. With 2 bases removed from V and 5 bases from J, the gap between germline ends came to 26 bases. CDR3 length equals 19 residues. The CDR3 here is CASSLSGGLSAGVKDTQYF. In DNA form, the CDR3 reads TGTGCCAGCAGCTTATCAGGGGGCCTTAGCGCGGGGGTAAAAGATACGCAGTATTTT.